The subject of this entry is one T cell receptor (beta chain). This entry comes from a study of blood T cells in healthy people across ages. Next came a second PCR, run for about 6 to 11 cycles, which used a sample-barcoded 5' primer along with a J-beta primer mix. TCRdb independently ran MiXCR on the 5' RACE reads; one entry per CDR3 protein. The sample lists approximately 690,000 distinct CDR3 sequences, around two fifths occurring once. J lost 6 bases, V lost 5 bases, and 6 bases had no gene match. The germline CDR1 and CDR2 sequences are SGHRS and YFSETQ. The CDR3 contains 14 residues. The chain uses TRBV5-1 and TRBJ2-1; TRBD1 aligns across 9 bases. Sequencing used blood. The TCR sequence derives from a man older than 75 in good health. The CDR3: CASRSGTGTNEQFF. The CDR3, as DNA: TGCGCCAGCAGATCCGGGACAGGGACCAATGAGCAGTTCTTC.